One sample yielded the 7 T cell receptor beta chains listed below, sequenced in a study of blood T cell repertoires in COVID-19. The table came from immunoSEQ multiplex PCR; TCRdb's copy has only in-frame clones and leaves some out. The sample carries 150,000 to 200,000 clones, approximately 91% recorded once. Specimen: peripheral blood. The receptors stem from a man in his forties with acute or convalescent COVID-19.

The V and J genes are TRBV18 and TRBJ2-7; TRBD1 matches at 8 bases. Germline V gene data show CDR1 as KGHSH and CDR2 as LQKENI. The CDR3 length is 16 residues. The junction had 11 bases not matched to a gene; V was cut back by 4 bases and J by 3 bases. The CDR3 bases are TGTGCCAGCTCACTCAAACAGGGGGTCGGCTACTACGAGCAGTACTTC. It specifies CASSLKQGVGYYEQYF.

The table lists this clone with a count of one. The CDR3 spells CATGQGPEAFF. For the CDR3, the DNA is TGTGCCACCGGACAGGGCCCAGAAGCTTTCTTT. The gene calls are TRBV2 and TRBJ1-1, with TRBD1 identical over 8 bases. Germline values: CDR1 SNHLY, CDR2 FYNNEI. This CDR3 is built from 11 residues. V shed 10 bases, J shed 8 bases, and the junction held 6 bases outside the gene matches.

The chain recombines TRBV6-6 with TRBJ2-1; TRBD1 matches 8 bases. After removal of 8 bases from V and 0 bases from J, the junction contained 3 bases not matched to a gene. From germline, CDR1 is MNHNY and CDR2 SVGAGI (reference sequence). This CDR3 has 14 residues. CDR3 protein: CASLGQGSYNEQFF. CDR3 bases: TGTGCCAGCCTCGGACAGGGCTCCTACAATGAGCAGTTCTTC.

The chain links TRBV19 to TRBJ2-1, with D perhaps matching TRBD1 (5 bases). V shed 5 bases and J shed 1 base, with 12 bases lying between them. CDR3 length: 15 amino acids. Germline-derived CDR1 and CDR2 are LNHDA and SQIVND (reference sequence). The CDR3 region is CASSLQGSSYNEQFF. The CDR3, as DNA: TGTGCCAGTAGTCTCCAGGGTAGTTCCTACAATGAGCAGTTCTTC. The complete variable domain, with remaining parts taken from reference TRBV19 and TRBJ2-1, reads DGGITQSPKYLFRKEGQNVTLSCEQNLNHDAMYWYRQDPGQGLRLIYYSQIVNDFQKGDIAEGYSVSREKKESFPLTVTSAQKNPTAFYLCASSLQGSSYNEQFFGPGTRLTVL.

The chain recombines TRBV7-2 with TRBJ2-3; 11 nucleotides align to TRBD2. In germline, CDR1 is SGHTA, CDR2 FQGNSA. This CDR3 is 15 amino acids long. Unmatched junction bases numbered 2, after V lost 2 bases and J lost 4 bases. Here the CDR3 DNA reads TGTGCCAGCAGCTTAATAGCGGGGGGGCCAGATACGCAGTATTTT. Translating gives CASSLIAGGPDTQYF.

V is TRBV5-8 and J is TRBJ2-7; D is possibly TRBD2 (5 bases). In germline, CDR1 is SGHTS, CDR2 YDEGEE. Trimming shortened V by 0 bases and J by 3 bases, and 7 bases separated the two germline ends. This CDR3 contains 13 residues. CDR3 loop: CASSLGAVYEQYF. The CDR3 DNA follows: TGTGCCAGCAGCTTGGGAGCGGTCTACGAGCAGTACTTC.

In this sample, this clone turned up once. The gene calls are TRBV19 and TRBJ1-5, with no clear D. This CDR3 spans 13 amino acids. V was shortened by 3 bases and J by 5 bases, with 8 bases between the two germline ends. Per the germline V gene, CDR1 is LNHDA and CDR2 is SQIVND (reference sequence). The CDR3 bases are TGTGCCAGTAGTATCCCCCTCTATCAGCCCCAGCATTTT. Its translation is CASSIPLYQPQHF.